The next 7 T cell receptor beta chains were all read from a single sample in a study of T cells in Graves' hyperthyroidism and ophthalmopathy. TCR beta CDR3 sequences were amplified from RNA transcripts. The HTBI primer set drove a first-round RT-PCR of the TCR CDR3. Using its own MiXCR run on the multiplex PCR reads, TCRdb lists one record per CDR3 protein. This table has nearly 600,000 distinct CDR3 sequences, approximately 13% appearing once. What was sequenced was blood. The receptors shown here come from a woman aged 25-40 years with Graves' hyperthyroidism that later progressed to Graves' ophthalmopathy.

This clonotype was observed many times. V is TRBV12-3 or TRBV12-4 and J is TRBJ1-1; D unclear. Trimming left V 2 bases short and J 0 bases short, with 13 bases between. The CDR3 extends over 16 amino acids. The CDR3: CASSLYPQRMNTEAFF. The CDR3 region has the DNA TGTGCCAGCAGTTTATACCCACAGCGAATGAACACTGAAGCTTTCTTT.

Details on this clonotype: This may be a read error: a much more frequent sequence differs by one nucleotide. The CDR3 reads CASSPNDRSNEKLFF. CDR3 sequence (DNA): TGTGCCAGCAGCCCAAACGACAGGTCTAATGAAAAACTGTTTTTT. The chain carries TRBV27 and TRBJ1-4; D is perhaps TRBD1 (6 bases). The CDR3 covers 15 residues. From germline, CDR1 is MNHEY and CDR2 SMNVEV (reference sequence). Trimming took off 6 bases at V and 3 bases at J, with 14 bases between the two ends.

There are many counts of this clonotype. The chain uses TRBV6-1 and TRBJ1-5, with D hard to call. The germline V and J ends were trimmed by 2 bases and 1 base, with 15 bases remaining between them. CDR1 and CDR2 (germline): MNHNS, SASEGT. The length of the CDR3 is 17 residues. The CDR3 here is CASSEIRWELSNQPQHF. For the CDR3, the DNA is TGTGCCAGCAGTGAAATACGTTGGGAGCTGAGCAATCAGCCCCAGCATTTT.

Points on this clonotype: This could be a read error, since a much larger clone is one nucleotide away. V is TRBV19 and J is TRBJ2-4; 8 positions match TRBD1. CDR1 is LNHDA, CDR2 SQIVND, per germline (reference sequence). J gave up 3 bases and V 5 bases, and 6 bases lay outside the gene matches. The CDR3 has 15 amino acids. The CDR3 spells CASSHRGLVKNIQYF. CDR3 sequence (DNA): TGTGCCAGTAGTCACAGGGGGTTAGTCAAAAACATTCAGTACTTC.

There are a few counts of this clonotype. The chain uses TRBV7-9 and TRBJ2-3, with 8 bases that match TRBD2. V shed 3 bases, J shed 6 bases, and the junction held 11 bases outside the gene matches. The germline gives CDR1 SEHNR, CDR2 FQNEAQ (reference sequence). CDR3 length equals 16 residues. DNA for the CDR3: TGTGCCAGCAGCTTGCAGACTAGCGCGCTTTGGGATACGCAGTATTTT. Its translation is CASSLQTSALWDTQYF.

This clonotype was seen repeatedly, ten times or more. The CDR3 region has the DNA TGTGCCAGCAGCCCCCTCGAGGATACGCAGTATTTT. As protein: CASSPLEDTQYF. V usage is TRBV7-2 and J usage is TRBJ2-3; D remains unclear. The V end was cut by 5 bases, the J end by 6 bases, with 9 bases between. This CDR3 region has 12 residues. Germline V gene sequence: CDR1 SGHTA, CDR2 FQGNSA.

In its sample, this clonotype was seen many times. The rearrangement uses TRBV28 and TRBJ2-1; 7 bases are a match to TRBD1. The CDR3 runs 16 residues. Germline V gene sequence: CDR1 MDHEN, CDR2 SYDVKM. Trimming cost V 5 bases and J 4 bases; bases outside gene matches: 11. The CDR3 loop is CASSPYRDRAYNEQFF. CDR3 nucleotide sequence: TGTGCCAGCAGTCCGTACCGGGACAGAGCATACAATGAGCAGTTCTTC.